This TCR beta chain appears in the sequencing data of a study of T cells after yellow fever vaccination. This CDR3 region has 16 residues. Germline V gene data show CDR1 as SGHTA and CDR2 as FQGNSA. V lost 1 base and J 6 bases, leaving 13 bases between the germline ends. Universal primer sites and UMIs were introduced during 5'RACE template-switching synthesis of TCR cDNA. TCRdb independently ran MiXCR on the 5' RACE reads; one entry per CDR3 protein. This table has 200,000 to 300,000 distinct CDR3 sequences, under 15% appearing once. Points from the study as a whole: Overlap between CD4 and CD8 compartments was detected for a small share of clonotypes. Weaker, the secondary response had a peak occurring faster, on day 5 versus 15. FACS-sorted repertoires might harbor abundant contaminating clonotypes from the bulk population.

This clonotype was observed a few times. What it binds is not known. This rearrangement joins TRBV7-2 to TRBJ2-6, with D unclear. The sequences come from CD4+ T cells sorted from PBMCs, collected 45 days after the yellow fever booster vaccination. The clonotype was recovered from a man under 40 who received the YFV17D yellow fever vaccine. CDR3 region: CASSLVSSSEANVLTF. The CDR3 bases are TGTGCCAGCAGCTTAGTGTCCAGCTCGGAGGCCAACGTCCTGACTTTC.